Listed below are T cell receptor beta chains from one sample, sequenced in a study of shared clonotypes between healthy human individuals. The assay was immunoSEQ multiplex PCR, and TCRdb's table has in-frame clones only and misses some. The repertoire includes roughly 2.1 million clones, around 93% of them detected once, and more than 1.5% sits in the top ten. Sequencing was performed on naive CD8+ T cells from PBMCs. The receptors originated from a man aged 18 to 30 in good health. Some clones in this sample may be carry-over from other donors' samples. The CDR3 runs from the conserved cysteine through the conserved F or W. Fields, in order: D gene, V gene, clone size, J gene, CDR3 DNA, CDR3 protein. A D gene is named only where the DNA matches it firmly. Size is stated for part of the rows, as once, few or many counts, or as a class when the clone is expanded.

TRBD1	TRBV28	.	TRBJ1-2	TGTGCCAGCAGTTTGGGGCAGGGGGTTTTCTATGGCTACACCTTC	CASSLGQGVFYGYTF
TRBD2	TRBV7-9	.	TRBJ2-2	TGTGCCAGCAGCTTAGATGGACTAGCGGTGAAAACCGGGGAGCTGTTTTTT	CASSLDGLAVKTGELFF
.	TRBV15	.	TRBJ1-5	TGTGCCACCAGCAGAGATGAGGGATATAGCAATCAGCCCCAGCATTTT	CATSRDEGYSNQPQHF
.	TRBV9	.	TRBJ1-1	TGTGCCAGCAGCTATAACAGGGCATTGGACACTGAAGCTTTCTTT	CASSYNRALDTEAFF
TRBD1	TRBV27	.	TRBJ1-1	TGTGCCAGCAGTTCCTACCCAAGGACAGGGCCTGAAGCTTTCTTT	CASSSYPRTGPEAFF
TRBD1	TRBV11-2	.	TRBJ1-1	TGTGCCAGCAGCCCCCGGGACAGGGGAGTCACTGAAGCTTTCTTT	CASSPRDRGVTEAFF
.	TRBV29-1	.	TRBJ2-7	TGCAGCGTTGAGACGGGAACCTCCTACGAGCAGTACTTC	CSVETGTSYEQYF
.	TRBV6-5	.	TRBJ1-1	TGTGCCAGCAGTTACTTGTCGGGTATGACTGAAGCTTTCTTT	CASSYLSGMTEAFF
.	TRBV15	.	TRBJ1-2	TGTGCCACCAGCAGGGTCCGAGGGGGGCGGTATGGCTACACCTTC	CATSRVRGGRYGYTF
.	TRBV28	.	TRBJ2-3	TGTGCCAGCAGGGAGTCCCTAGGGTGGAGCACAGATACGCAGTATTTT	CASRESLGWSTDTQYF
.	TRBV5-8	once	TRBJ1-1	TGTGCCAGCAGCTGGCAGCCGTCAGGGCACACTGAAGCTTTCTTT	CASSWQPSGHTEAFF
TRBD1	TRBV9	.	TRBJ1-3	TGTGCCAGCAGCGCACAGGGGGCGGATGGAAACACCATATATTTT	CASSAQGADGNTIYF
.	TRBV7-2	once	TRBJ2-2	TGTGCCAGCAGCTTAGGAGGGTACACCGGGGAGCTGTTTTTT	CASSLGGYTGELFF
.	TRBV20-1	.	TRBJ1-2	TGCAGTGCTACGGGGGCCGGCTACACCTTC	CSATGAGYTF
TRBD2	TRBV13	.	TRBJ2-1	TGTGCCAGCAGCCGGGAAAAGGGACTAGCGGGAGGGATTTACTCCAATGAGCAGTTCTTC	CASSREKGLAGGIYSNEQFF
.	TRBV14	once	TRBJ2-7	TGTGCCAGCAGCCGCCAACCGGCGGGTGACGAGCAGTACTTC	CASSRQPAGDEQYF
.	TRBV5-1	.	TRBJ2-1	TGCGCCAGCCGCGATGTCGACGGATACAATGAGCAGTTCTTC	CASRDVDGYNEQFF
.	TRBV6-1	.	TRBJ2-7	TGTGCCAGCAGTGGCGTCTCCTACGAGCAGTACTTC	CASSGVSYEQYF
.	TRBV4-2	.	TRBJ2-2	TGTGCCAGCAGCCAAGATGACGACGGACTACTCGCGAACACCGGGGAGCTGTTTTTT	CASSQDDDGLLANTGELFF
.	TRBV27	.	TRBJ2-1	TGTGCCAGCAGTTTATCTAGATTTTGGAACAATGAGCAGTTCTTC	CASSLSRFWNNEQFF
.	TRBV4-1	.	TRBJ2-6	TGCGCCAGCCGAGGAGGGGGAGTCCTGACTTTC	CASRGGGVLTF
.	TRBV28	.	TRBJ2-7	TGTGCCAGCAGTTTGAGGACAACATCCTACGAGCAGTACTTC	CASSLRTTSYEQYF
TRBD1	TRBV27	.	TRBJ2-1	TGTGCCAGCAGCGGACAGGCCGAGGAGCAGTTCTTC	CASSGQAEEQFF
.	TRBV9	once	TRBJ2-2	TGTGCCAGCAGCTCAGTGGGGGCAGTATCGAACACCGGGGAGCTGTTTTTT	CASSSVGAVSNTGELFF
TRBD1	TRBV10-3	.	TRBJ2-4	TGTGCCATCAGTGAGTCATCGGTACAGGGGAATAACAAAAACATTCAGTACTTC	CAISESSVQGNNKNIQYF
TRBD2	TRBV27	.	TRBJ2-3	TGTGCCACCCGGACTAGCGGGAGTATCCCAGATACGCAGTATTTT	CATRTSGSIPDTQYF
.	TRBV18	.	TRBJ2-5	TGTGCCAGCTCACCACGGGGGATACTGCAAGAGACCCAGTACTTC	CASSPRGILQETQYF
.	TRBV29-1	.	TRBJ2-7	TGCAGCGCCGAAGGGGGTCACGAGCAGTACTTC	CSAEGGHEQYF
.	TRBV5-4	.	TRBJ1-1	TGTGCCAGCAGCTCGTCTCTCGCTGAAGCTTTCTTT	CASSSSLAEAFF
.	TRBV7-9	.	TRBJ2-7	TGTGCCAGCAGTTCGCAGTTAACCTACGAGCAGTACTTC	CASSSQLTYEQYF
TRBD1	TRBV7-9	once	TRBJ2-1	TGTGCCAGCAGCCCGAGCAAAGGGGGCTTCGGATCCGATGAGCAGTTCTTC	CASSPSKGGFGSDEQFF
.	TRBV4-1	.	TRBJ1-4	TGCGCCAGCAGCCAAGACTTCAGGGGAAAGGAAGAAAAACTGTTTTTT	CASSQDFRGKEEKLFF
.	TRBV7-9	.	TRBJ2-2	TGTGCCAGCAGCTTAGCGTGGGAGGTCACCGGGGAGCTGTTTTTT	CASSLAWEVTGELFF